The present TCR beta chain was sequenced within a study of tumor T cells in aggressive B-cell lymphoma. Measured with immunoSEQ multiplex PCR; TCRdb has only the in-frame clones, and not every one. The table includes approximately 7,100 clones, 75% to 85% detected once. This clone was seen a single time. The length of the CDR3 is 15 residues. From germline, CDR1 is SGHTS and CDR2 YDEGEE. V lost 4 bases and J lost 5; bases outside the gene matches: 5. This TCR was sampled from an adult with diffuse large B cell lymphoma. This chain connects TRBV5-8 to TRBJ1-5; 11 bases fit TRBD1. Sample: tumor tissue. The CDR3 nucleotides are TGTGCCAGCAGCGATGGACAGGGGGCAGATCAGCCCCAGCATTTT. It specifies CASSDGQGADQPQHF.